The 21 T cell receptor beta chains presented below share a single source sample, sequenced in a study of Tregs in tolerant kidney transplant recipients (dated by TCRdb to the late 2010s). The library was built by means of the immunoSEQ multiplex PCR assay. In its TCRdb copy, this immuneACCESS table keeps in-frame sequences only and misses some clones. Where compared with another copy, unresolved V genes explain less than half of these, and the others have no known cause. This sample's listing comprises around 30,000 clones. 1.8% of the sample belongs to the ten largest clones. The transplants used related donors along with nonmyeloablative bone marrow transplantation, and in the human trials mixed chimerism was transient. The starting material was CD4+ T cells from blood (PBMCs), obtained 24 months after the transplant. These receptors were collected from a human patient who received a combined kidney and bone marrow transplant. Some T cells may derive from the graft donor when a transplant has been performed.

The CDR3 DNA, read in part, is TGTGCCAGCACTATGAACAGGGTAGATACG. It codes for CASTMNRVDT. The CDR3, in full, reads CASTMNRVDTQYF. V usage is TRBV2 and J usage is TRBJ2-3; maybe TRBD1 (6 bases). The CDR3 end is not reached by the read, which stops 3 residues before it; the germline J gene fills it in. The germline gives CDR1 SNHLY, CDR2 FYNNEI. Trimming left V 7 bases short and J 5 bases short, with 13 bases between. CDR3 length equals 13 residues.

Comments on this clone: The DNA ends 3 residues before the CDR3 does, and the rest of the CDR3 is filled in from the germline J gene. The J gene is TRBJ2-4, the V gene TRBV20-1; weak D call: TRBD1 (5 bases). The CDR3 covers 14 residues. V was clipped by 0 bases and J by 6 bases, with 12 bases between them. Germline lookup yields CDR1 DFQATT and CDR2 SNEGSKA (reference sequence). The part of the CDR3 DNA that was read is TGCAGTGCTAGAGATGACTCAAGGGGAAACATT. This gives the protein CSARDDSRGNI. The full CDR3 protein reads CSARDDSRGNIQYF.

Partial CDR3 DNA: TGTGCCAGCTCACCACGGGCGGGAGCGGAAACCTACGAG. Translation gives CASSPRAGAETYE. The full CDR3 is CASSPRAGAETYEQYF. The V call is TRBV18, the J call TRBJ2-7; 7 nucleotides match TRBD2. The read comes to an end 3 residues before the CDR3 does, leaving the germline J gene to fill in the end. Trimming removed 1 base from V and 2 bases from J; junction bases left unmatched: 8. This CDR3 has 16 amino acids. CDR1 KGHSH and CDR2 LQKENI come from the germline V gene.

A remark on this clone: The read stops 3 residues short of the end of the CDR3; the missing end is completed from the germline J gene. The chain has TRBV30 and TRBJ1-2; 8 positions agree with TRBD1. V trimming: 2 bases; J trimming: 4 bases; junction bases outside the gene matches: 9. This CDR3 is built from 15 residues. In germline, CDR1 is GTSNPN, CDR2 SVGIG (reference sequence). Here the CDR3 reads CAWSPRQGRTYGYTF. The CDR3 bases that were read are TGTGCCTGGAGTCCCCGACAGGGGAGGACCTATGGC.

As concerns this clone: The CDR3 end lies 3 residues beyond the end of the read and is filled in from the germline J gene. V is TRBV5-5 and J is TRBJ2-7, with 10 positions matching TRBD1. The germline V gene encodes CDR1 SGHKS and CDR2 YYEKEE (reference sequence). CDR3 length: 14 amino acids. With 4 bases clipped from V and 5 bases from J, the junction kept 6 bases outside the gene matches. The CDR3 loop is CASSPQTGGHEQYF. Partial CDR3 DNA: TGTGCCAGCAGCCCCCAGACAGGGGGCCACGAG.

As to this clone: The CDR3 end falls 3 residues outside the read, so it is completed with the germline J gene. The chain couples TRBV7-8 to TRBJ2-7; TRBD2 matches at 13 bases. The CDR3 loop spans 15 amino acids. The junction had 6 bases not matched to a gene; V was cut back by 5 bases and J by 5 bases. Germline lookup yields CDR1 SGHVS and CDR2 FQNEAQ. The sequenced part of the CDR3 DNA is TGTGCCAGCAGCCCCCGGACTAGCGGGAGAAACGAG. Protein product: CASSPRTSGRNE. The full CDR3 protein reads CASSPRTSGRNEQYF.

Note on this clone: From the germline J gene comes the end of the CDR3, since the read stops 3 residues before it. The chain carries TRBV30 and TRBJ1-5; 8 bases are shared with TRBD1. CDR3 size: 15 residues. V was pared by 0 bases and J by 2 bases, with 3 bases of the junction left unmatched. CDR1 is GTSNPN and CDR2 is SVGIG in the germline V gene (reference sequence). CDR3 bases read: TGTGCCTGGAGTGTAGGGGGACAGGGCAATCAGCCC. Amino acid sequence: CAWSVGGQGNQP. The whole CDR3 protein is CAWSVGGQGNQPQHF.

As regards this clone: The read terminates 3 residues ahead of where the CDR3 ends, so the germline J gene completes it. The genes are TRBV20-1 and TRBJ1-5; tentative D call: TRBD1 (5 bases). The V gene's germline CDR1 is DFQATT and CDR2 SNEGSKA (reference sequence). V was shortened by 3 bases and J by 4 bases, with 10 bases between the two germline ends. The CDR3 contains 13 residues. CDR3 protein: CSARLGGNQPQHF. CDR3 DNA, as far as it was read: TGCAGTGCTAGGCTCGGGGGGAATCAGCCC.

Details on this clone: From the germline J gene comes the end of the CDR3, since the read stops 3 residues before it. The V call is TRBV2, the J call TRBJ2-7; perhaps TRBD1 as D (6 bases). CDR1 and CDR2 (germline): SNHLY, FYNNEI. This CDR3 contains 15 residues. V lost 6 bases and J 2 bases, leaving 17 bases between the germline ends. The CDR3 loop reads CASRERDILTYEQYF. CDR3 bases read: TGTGCCAGCAGAGAAAGGGACATACTTACCTACGAG.

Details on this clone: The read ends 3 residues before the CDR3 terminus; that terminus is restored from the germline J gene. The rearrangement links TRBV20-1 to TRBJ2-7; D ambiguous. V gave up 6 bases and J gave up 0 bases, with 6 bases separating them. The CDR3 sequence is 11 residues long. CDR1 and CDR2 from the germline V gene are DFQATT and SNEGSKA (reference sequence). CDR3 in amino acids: CSAFSSYEQYF. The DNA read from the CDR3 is TGCAGTGCGTTCAGCTCCTACGAG.

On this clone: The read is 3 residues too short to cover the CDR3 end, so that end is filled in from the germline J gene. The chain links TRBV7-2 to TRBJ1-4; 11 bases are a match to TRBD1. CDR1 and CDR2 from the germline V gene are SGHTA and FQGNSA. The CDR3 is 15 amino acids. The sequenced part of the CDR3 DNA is TGTGCCAGCAGCTCTGGACAGGGGGCTCCATTAAGA. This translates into CASSSGQGAPLR. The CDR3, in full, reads CASSSGQGAPLRLFF.

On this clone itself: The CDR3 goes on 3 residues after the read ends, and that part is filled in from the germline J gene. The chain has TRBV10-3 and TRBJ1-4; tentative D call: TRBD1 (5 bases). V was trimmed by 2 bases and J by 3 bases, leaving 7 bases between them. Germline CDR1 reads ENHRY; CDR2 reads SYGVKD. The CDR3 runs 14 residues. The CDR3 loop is CAISEGAANEKLFF. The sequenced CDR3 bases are TGTGCCATCAGTGAGGGGGCGGCTAATGAAAAA.

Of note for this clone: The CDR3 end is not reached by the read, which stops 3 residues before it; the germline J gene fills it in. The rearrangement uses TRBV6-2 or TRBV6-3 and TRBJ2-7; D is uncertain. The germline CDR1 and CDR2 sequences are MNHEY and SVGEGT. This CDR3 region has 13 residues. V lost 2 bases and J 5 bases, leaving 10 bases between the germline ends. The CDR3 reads CASSYPGAHEQYF. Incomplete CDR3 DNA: TGTGCCAGCAGTTACCCCGGTGCCCACGAG.

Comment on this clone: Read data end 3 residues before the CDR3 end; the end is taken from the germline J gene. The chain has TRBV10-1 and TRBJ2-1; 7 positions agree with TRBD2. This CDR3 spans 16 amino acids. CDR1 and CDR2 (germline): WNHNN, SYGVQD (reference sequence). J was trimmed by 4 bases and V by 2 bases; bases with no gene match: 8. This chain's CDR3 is CASSENGWGGYNEQFF. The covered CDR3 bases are TGCGCCAGCAGTGAGAACGGTTGGGGGGGATACAATGAG.

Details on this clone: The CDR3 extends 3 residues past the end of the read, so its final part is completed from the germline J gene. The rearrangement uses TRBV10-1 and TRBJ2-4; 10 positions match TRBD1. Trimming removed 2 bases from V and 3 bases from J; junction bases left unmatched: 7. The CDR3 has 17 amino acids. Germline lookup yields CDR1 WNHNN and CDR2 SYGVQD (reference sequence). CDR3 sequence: CASSETGTGAGKNIQYF. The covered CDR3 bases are TGCGCCAGCAGTGAGACAGGGACAGGGGCGGGCAAAAACATT.

CDR3 region: CASSDRGPNSLTDTQYF. The CDR3 bases that were read are TGCGCCAGCAGCGACAGGGGCCCTAACTCCCTCACAGATACG. The J gene is TRBJ2-3, the V gene TRBV10-1, with 8 bases aligning to TRBD1. The CDR3 end lies 3 residues beyond the end of the read and is filled in from the germline J gene. After removal of 6 bases from V and 2 bases from J, the junction contained 13 bases not matched to a gene. Germline-derived CDR1 and CDR2 are WNHNN and SYGVQD (reference sequence). The CDR3 runs 17 residues.

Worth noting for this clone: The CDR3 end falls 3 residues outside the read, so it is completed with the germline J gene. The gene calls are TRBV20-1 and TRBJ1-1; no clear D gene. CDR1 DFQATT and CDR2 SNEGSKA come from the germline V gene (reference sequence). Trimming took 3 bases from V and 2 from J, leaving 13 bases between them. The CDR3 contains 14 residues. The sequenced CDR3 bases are TGCAGTGCTAGGAAGCAGGTAGAAAACACTGAA. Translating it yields CSARKQVENTE. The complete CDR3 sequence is CSARKQVENTEAFF.

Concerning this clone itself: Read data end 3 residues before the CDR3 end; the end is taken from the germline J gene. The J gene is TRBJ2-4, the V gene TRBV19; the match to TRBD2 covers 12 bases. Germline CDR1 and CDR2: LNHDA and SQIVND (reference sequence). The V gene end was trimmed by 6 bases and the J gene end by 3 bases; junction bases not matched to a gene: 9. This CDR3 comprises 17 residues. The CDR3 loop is CASRASGRAEVKNIQYF. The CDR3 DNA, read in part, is TGTGCCAGTAGGGCTAGCGGGAGGGCCGAAGTCAAAAACATT.

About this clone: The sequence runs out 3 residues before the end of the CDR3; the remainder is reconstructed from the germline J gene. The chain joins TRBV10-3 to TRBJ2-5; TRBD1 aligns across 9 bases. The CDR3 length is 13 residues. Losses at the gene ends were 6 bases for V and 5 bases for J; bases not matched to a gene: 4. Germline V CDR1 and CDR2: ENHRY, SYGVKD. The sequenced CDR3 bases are TGTGCCATCAGCCCAACAGGGGGCGAGACC. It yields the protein CAISPTGGET. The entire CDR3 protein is CAISPTGGETQYF.

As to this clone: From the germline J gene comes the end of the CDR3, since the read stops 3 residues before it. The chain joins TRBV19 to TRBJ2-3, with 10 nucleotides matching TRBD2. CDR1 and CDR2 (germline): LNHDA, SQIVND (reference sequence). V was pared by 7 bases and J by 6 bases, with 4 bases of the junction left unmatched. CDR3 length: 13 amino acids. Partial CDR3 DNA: TGTGCCAGTACGGCTAGCGGGAGTGATACG. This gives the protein CASTASGSDT. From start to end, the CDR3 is CASTASGSDTQYF.

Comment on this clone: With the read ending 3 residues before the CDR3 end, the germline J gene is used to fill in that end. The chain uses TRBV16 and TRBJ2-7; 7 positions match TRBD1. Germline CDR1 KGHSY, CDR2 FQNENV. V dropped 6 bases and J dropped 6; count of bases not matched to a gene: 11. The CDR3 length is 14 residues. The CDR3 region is CASRPWDSRGEQYF. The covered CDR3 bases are TGTGCCAGCAGACCCTGGGACAGCCGGGGCGAG.